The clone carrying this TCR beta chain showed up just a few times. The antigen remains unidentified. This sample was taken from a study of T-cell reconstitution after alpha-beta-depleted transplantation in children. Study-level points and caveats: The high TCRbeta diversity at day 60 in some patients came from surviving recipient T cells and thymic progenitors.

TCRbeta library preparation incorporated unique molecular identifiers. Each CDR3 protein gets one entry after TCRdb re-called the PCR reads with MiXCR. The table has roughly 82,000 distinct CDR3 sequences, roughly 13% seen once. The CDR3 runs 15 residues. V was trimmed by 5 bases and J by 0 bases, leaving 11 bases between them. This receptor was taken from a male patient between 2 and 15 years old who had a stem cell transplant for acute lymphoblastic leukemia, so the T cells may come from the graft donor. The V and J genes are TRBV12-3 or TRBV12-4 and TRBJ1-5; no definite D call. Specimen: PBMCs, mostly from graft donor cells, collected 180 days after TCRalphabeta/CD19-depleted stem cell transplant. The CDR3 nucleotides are TGTGCCAGCAGTCCGACACTGTATAGCAATCAGCCCCAGCATTTT. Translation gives CASSPTLYSNQPQHF.